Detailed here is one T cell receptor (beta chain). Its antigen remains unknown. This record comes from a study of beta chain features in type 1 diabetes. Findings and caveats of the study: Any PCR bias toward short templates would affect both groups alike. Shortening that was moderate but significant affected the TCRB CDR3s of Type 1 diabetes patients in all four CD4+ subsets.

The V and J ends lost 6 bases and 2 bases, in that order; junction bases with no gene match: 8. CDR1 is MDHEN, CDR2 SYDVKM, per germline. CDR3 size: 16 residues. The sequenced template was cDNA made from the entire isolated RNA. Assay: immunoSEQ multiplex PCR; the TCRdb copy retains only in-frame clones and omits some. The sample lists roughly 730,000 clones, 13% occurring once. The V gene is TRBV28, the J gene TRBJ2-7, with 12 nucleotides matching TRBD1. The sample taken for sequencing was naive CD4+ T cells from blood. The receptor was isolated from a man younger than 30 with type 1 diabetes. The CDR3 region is CASSPGGTGGTYEQYF. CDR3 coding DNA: TGTGCCAGCAGCCCCGGGGGGACAGGGGGCACCTACGAGCAGTACTTC. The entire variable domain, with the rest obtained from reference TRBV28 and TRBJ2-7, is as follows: DVKVTQSSRYLVKRTGEKVFLECVQDMDHENMFWYRQDPGLGLRLIYFSYDVKMKEKGDIPEGYSVSREKKERFSLILESASTNQTSMYLCASSPGGTGGTYEQYFGPGTRLTVT.